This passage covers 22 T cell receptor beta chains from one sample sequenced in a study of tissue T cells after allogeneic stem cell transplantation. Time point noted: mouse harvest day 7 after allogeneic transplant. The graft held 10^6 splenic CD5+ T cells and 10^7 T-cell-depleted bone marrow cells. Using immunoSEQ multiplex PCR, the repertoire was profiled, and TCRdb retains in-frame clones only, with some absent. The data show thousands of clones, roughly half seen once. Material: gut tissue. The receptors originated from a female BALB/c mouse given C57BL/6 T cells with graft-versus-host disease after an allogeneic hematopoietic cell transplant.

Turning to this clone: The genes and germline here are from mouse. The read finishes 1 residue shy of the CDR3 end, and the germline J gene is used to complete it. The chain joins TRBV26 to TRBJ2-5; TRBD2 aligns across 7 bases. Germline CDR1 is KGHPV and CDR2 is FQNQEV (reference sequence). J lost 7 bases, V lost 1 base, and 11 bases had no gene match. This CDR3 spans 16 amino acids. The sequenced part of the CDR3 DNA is TGTGCCAGCAGTCTGTTCGCTGGGGGATACCAGAACACCCAGTAC. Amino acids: CASSLFAGGYQNTQY. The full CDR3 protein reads CASSLFAGGYQNTQYF.

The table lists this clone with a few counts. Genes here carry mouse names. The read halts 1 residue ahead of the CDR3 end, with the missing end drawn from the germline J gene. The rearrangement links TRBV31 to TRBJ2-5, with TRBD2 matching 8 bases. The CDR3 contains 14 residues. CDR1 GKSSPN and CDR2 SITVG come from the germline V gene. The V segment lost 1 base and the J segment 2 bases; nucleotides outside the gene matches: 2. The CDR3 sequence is CAWSRTGSQDTQYF. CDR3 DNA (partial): TGTGCCTGGAGTCGGACTGGGAGCCAAGACACCCAGTAC.

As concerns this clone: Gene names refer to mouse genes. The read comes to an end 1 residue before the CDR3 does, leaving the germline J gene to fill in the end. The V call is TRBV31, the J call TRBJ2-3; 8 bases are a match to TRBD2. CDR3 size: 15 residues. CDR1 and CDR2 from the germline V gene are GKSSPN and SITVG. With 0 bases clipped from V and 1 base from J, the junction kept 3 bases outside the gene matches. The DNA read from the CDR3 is TGTGCCTGGAGTCTAGGGGGGGGGCGTGCAGAAACGCTGTAT. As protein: CAWSLGGGRAETLY. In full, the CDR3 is CAWSLGGGRAETLYF.

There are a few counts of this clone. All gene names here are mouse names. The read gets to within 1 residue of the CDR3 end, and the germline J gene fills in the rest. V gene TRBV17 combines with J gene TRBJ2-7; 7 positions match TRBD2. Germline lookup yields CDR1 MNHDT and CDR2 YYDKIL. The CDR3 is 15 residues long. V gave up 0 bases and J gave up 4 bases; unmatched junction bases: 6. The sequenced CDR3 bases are TGTGCTAGCAGTAGAGATCGGGTGGGGGGATATGAACAGTAC. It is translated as CASSRDRVGGYEQY. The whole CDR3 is CASSRDRVGGYEQYF. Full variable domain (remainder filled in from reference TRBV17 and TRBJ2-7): DTTVKQNPRYKLARVGKPVNLICSQTMNHDTMYWYQKKPNQAPKLLLFYYDKILNREADTFEKFQSSRPNNSFCSLYIGSAGLEYSAMYLCASSRDRVGGYEQYFGPGTRLTVL.

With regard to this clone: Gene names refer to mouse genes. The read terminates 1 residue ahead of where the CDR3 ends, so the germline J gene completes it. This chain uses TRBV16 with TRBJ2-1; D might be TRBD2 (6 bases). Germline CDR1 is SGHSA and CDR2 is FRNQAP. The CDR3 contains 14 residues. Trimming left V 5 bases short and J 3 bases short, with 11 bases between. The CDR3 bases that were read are TGTGCAAGCAGCCCGGCGGGGGGCTATGCTGAGCAGTTC. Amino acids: CASSPAGGYAEQF. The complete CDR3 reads CASSPAGGYAEQFF.

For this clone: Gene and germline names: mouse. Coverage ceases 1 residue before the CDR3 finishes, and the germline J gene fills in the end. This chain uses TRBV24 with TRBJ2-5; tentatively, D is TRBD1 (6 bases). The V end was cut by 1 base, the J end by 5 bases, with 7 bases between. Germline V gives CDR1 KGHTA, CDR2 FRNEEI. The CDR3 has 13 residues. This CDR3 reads CASSLSGADTQYF. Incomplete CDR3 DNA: TGTGCCAGCAGTCTGTCAGGGGCAGACACCCAGTAC.

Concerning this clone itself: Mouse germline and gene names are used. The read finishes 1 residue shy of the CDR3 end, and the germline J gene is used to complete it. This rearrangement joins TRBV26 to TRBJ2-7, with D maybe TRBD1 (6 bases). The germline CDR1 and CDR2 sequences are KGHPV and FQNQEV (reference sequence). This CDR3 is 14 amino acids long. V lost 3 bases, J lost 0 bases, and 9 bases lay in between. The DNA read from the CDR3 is TGTGCCAGCAGTCTACCAGGGGTCTCCTATGAACAGTAC. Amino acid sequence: CASSLPGVSYEQY. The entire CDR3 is CASSLPGVSYEQYF. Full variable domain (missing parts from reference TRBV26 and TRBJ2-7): NSKVIQTPRYLVKGQGQKAKMRCIPEKGHPVVFWYQQNKNNEFKFLINFQNQEVLQQIDMTEKRFSAECPSNSPCSLEIQSSEAGDSALYLCASSLPGVSYEQYFGPGTRLTVL.

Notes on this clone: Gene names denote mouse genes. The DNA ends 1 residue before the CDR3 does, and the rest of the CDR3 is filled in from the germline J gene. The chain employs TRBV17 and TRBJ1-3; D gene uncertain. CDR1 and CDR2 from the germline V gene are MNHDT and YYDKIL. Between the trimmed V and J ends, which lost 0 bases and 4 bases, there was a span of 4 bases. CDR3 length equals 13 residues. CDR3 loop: CASSRDWGNTLYF. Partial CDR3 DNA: TGTGCTAGCAGTAGAGATTGGGGAAATACGCTCTAT.

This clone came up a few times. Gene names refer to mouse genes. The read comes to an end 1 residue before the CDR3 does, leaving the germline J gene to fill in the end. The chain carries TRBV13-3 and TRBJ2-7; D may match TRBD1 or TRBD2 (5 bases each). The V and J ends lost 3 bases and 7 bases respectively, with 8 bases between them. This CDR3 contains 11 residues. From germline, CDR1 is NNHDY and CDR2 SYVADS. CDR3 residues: CASSGRGEQYF. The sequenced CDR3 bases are TGTGCCAGCAGTGGCCGGGGGGAACAGTAC.

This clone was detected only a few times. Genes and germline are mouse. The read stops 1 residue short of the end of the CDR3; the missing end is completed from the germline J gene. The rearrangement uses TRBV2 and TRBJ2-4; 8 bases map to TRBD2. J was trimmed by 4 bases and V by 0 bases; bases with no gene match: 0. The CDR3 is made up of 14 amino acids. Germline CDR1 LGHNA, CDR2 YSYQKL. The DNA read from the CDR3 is TGTGCCAGCAGCCAAGACTGGGGGGAAAACACCTTGTAC. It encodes CASSQDWGENTLY. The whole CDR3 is CASSQDWGENTLYF. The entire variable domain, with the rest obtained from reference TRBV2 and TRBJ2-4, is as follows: DPKIIQKPKYLVAVTGSEKILICEQYLGHNAMYWYRQSAKKPLEFMFSYSYQKLMDNQTASSRFQPQSSKKNHLDLQITALKPDDSATYFCASSQDWGENTLYFGAGTRLSVL.

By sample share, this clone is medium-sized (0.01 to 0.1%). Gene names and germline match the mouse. The part of the CDR3 DNA that was read is TGTGCCAGCAGTCTGTCAGGGGACTCCTATGAACAGTAC. As protein: CASSLSGDSYEQY. The complete CDR3 sequence is CASSLSGDSYEQYF. J is TRBJ2-7 and V is TRBV26; weak D call: TRBD1 (5 bases). The read gets to within 1 residue of the CDR3 end, and the germline J gene fills in the rest. The V gene's germline CDR1 is KGHPV and CDR2 FQNQEV (reference sequence). The CDR3 has 14 amino acids. Trimming removed 0 bases from V and 0 bases from J, with 6 bases in between.

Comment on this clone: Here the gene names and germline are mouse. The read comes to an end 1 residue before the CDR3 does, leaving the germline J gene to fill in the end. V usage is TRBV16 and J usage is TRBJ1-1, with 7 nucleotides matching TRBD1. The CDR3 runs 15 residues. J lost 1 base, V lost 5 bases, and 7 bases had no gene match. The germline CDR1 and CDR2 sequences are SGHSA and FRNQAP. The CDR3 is CASSKDRPGNTEVFF. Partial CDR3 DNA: TGTGCAAGCAGCAAGGACAGGCCGGGGAACACAGAAGTCTTC.

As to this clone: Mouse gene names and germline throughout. CDR3 bases read: TGTGCCAGCTCTTCTCAGGGGGCAGCCTCCGACTACACC. It codes for CASSSQGAASDYT. The entire CDR3 is CASSSQGAASDYTF. The chain is built from TRBV12-1 and TRBJ1-2; 8 nucleotides align to TRBD1. Read data end 1 residue before the CDR3 end; the end is taken from the germline J gene. CDR1 is SGHSN and CDR2 is HYEKVE in the germline V gene. The V gene end was trimmed by 3 bases and the J gene end by 4 bases; junction bases not matched to a gene: 6. The CDR3 contains 14 residues.

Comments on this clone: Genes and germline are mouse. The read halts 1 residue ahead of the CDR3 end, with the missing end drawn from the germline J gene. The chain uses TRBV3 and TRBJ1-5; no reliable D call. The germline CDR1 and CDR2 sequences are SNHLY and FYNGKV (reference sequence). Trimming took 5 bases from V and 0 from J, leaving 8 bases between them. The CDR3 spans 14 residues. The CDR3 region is CASSPTYNNQAPLF. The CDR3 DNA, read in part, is TGTGCCAGCAGCCCGACTTATAACAACCAGGCTCCGCTT.

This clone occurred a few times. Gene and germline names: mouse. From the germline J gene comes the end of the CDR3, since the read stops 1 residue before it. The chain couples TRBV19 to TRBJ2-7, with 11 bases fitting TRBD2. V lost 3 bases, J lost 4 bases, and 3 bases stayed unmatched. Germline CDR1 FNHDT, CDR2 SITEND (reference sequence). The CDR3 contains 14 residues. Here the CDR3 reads CASSTGLGVYEQYF. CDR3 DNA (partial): TGTGCCAGCAGTACGGGACTGGGGGTATATGAACAGTAC.

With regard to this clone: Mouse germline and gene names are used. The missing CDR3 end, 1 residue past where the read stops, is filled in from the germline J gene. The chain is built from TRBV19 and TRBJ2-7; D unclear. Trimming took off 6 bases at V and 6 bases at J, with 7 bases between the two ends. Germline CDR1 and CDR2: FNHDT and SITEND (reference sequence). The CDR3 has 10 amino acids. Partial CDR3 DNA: TGTGCCAGCATGGGAGGTGAACAGTAC. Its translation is CASMGGEQY. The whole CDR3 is CASMGGEQYF.

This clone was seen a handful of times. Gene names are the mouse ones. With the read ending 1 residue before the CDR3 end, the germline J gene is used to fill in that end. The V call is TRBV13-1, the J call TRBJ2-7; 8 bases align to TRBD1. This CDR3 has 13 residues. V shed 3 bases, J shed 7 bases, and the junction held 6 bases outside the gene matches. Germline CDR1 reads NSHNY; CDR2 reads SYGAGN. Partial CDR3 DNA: TGTGCCAGCAGTGGCAGGGGGCGCGGAGAACAGTAC. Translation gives CASSGRGRGEQY. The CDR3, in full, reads CASSGRGRGEQYF.

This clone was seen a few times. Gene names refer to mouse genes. The covered CDR3 bases are TGTGCCAGCAGCCGGACAGACTATAATTCGCCCCTCTAC. It specifies CASSRTDYNSPLY. The entire CDR3 sequence reads CASSRTDYNSPLYF. The chain uses TRBV26 and TRBJ1-6; weak D call: TRBD1 (6 bases). The CDR3 extends 1 residue past the end of the read, so its final part is completed from the germline J gene. TRBJ1-6 is sorted into the ORF group, with uncertain function. The CDR3 consists of 14 residues. The germline gives CDR1 KGHPV, CDR2 FQNQEV (reference sequence). With 6 bases removed from V and 3 bases from J, the gap between germline ends came to 9 bases.

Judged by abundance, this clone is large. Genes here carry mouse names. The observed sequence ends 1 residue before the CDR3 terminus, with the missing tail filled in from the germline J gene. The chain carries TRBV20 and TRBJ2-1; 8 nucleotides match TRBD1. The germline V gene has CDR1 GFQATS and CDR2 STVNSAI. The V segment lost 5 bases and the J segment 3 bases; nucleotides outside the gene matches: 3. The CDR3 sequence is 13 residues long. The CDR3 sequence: CGAWTGTYAEQFF. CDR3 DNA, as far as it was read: TGTGGTGCTTGGACAGGGACCTATGCTGAGCAGTTC.

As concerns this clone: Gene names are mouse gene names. The DNA read from the CDR3 is TGTGCCAGCAGTCTCCACTGGGGGGCCGCAGAAACGCTGTAT. This encodes CASSLHWGAAETLY. The whole CDR3 protein reads CASSLHWGAAETLYF. The genes are TRBV26 and TRBJ2-3, with 9 bases identical to TRBD2. With the read ending 1 residue before the CDR3 end, the germline J gene is used to fill in that end. After removal of 3 bases from V and 3 bases from J, the junction contained 4 bases not matched to a gene. Per the germline V gene, CDR1 is KGHPV and CDR2 is FQNQEV (reference sequence). The CDR3 sequence is 15 residues long.

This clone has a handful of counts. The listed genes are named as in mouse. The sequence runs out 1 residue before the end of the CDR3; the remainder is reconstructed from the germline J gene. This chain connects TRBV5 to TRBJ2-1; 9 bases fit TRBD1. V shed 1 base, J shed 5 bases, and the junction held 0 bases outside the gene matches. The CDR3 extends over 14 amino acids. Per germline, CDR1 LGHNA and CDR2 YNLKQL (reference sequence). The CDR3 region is CASSQGTGDAEQFF. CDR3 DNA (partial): TGTGCCAGCAGCCAAGGGACAGGGGATGCTGAGCAGTTC.

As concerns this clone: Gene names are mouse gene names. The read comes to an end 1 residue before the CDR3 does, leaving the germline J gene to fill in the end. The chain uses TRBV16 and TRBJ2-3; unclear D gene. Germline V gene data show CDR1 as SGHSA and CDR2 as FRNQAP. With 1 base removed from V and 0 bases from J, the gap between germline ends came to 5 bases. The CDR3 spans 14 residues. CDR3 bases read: TGTGCAAGCAGCTTAGCGTCTAGTGCAGAAACGCTGTAT. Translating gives CASSLASSAETLY. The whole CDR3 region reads CASSLASSAETLYF. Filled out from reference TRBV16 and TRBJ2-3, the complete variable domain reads NAGVIQTPRHKVTGKGQEATLWCEPISGHSAVFWYRQTIVQGLEFLTYFRNQAPIDDSGMPKERFSAQMPNQSHSTLKIQSTQPQDSAVYLCASSLASSAETLYFGSGTRLTVL.